Below, one T cell receptor beta chain is given with its context. The data were taken from a study of cytomegalovirus exposure and HLA in healthy donors. As for the donors, each was a healthy bone marrow donor. The CDR3 extends over 16 amino acids. The J segment lost 1 base and the V segment lost 8 bases, leaving 13 bases of the junction unmatched. From germline, CDR1 is MDHEN and CDR2 SYDVKM. The PCR employed 60 Vbeta primers together with 13 Jbeta primers. The protocol was immunoSEQ multiplex PCR, while the TCRdb copy is restricted to in-frame clones and leaves out a portion. The top ten hold approximately 2.5% of the sample, which has just over 200,000 clones, more than 75% seen once.

V is TRBV28 and J is TRBJ2-7; 8 nucleotides match TRBD2. The receptor was isolated from a woman in her forties in good health and CMV-seronegative. The sequenced material came from PBMCs. The CDR3 region has the DNA TGTGCCAGCCATAGCTCGGGTAGCGGGATTTCCTACGAGCAGTACTTC. It specifies CASHSSGSGISYEQYF.